The rows below give T cell receptor beta chains drawn from one sample of a study of Graves' ophthalmopathy and Graves' hyperthyroidism. A single record per CDR3 protein comes from TCRdb applying MiXCR to the multiplex PCR reads. The sample consists of around 1.1 million distinct CDR3 sequences, around a third of them appearing once. The sequenced sample was peripheral blood or thyroid tissue (not recorded which). These TCRs come from an adult man with Graves' hyperthyroidism. Each CDR3 is given with its conserved first and last residue.

TRBV14 CASSQTSRTDSNYGYTF
TRBV25-1 CAGSAYEQYF
TRBV12-3/TRBV12-4 CASRGLAGYGQYF
TRBV29-1 CSVLLGADTQYF
TRBV7-9 CASSAQGALNYGYTF
TRBV7-9 CASSLEHGRNQPQHF
TRBV15 CATAGTQETQYF
TRBV27 CASSTDTTGVNVLTF
TRBV9 CASSVRVMDGYTF
TRBV29-1 CSVGDRFSYEQYF
TRBV6-5 CASSYAGTNGYTF
TRBV5-1 CASSFGQGVKETQYF
TRBV28 CASSLWPGANVLTF
TRBV19 CASSTGGDNSPLHF
TRBV2 CASSRGDTAPEAQYF
TRBV12-3/TRBV12-4 CASSPGAREAFF
TRBV15 CATSRLLGTEAFF